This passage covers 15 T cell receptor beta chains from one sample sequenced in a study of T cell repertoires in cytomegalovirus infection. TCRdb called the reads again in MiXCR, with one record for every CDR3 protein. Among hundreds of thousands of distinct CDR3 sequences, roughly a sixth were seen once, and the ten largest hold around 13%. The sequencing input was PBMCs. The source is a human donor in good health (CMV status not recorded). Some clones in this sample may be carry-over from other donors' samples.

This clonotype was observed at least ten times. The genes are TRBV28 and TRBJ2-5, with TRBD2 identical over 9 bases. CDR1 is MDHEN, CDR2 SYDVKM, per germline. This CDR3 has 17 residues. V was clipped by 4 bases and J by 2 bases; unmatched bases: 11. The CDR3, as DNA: TGTGCCAGCAGTTCATCCCGGACTAGCGCACCTCAAGAGACCCAGTACTTC. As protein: CASSSSRTSAPQETQYF.

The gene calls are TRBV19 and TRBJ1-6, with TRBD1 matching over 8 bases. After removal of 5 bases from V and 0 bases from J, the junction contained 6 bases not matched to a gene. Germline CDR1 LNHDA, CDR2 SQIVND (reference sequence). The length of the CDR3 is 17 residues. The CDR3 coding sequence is TGTGCCAGTAGTGCCCGGGACAGGAGCTCCTATAATTCACCCCTCCACTTT. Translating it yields CASSARDRSSYNSPLHF. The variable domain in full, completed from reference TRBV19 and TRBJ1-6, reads DGGITQSPKYLFRKEGQNVTLSCEQNLNHDAMYWYRQDPGQGLRLIYYSQIVNDFQKGDIAEGYSVSREKKESFPLTVTSAQKNPTAFYLCASSARDRSSYNSPLHFGNGTRLTVT.

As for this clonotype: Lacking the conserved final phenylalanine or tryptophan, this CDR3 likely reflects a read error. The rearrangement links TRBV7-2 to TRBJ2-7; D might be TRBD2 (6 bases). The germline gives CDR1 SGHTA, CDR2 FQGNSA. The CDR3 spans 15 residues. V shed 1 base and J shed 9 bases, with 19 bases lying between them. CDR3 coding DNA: TGTGCCAGCAGCTTAGGTCCAGCGGGTCTGGGGGGGCAGTACATC. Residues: CASSLGPAGLGGQYI.

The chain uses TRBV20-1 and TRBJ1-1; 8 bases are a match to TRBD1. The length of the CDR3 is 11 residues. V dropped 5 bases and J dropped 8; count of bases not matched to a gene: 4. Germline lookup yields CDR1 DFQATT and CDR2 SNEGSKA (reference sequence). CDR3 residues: CSAGTGGEAFF. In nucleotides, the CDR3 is TGCAGTGCTGGAACAGGGGGGGAAGCTTTCTTT.

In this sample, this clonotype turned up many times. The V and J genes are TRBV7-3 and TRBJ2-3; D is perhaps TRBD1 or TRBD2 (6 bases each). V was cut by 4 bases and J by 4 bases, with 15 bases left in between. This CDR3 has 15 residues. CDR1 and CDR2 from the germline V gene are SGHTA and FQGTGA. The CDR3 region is CASSYGGPRADTQYF. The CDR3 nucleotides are TGTGCCAGCAGCTACGGGGGCCCTCGCGCAGATACGCAGTATTTT.

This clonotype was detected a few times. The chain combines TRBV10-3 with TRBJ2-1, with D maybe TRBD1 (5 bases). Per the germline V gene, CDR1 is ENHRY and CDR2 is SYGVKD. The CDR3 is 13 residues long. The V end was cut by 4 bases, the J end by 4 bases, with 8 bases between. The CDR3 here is CAISADSYNEQFF. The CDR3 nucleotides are TGTGCCATCAGTGCTGACAGTTACAATGAGCAGTTCTTC.

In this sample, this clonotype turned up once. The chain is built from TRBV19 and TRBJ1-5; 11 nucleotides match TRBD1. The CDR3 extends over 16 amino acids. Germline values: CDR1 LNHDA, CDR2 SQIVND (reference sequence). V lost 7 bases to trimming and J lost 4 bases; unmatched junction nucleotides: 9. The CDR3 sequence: CASIRSGQGANQPQHF. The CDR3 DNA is TGTGCCAGTATTCGCAGTGGACAGGGGGCGAATCAGCCCCAGCATTTT.

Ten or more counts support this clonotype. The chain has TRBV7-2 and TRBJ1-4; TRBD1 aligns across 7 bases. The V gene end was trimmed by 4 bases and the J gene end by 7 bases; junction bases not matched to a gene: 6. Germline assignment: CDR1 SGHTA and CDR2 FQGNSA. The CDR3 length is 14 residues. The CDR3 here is CASSWQTGREKLFF. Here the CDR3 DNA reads TGTGCCAGCAGCTGGCAGACAGGGCGTGAAAAACTGTTTTTT.

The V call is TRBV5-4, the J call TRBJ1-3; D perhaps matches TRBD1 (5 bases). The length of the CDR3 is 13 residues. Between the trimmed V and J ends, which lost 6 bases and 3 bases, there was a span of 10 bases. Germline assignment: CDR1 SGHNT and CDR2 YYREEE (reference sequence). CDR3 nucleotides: TGTGCCAGCACCTCGGGGCATGGAAACACCATATATTTT. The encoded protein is CASTSGHGNTIYF.

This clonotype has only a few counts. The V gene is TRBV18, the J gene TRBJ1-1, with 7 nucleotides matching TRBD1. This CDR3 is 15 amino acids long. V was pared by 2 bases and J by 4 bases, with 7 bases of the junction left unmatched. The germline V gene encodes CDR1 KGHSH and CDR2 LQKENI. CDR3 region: CASSPSFRGGTEAFF. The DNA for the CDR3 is TGTGCCAGCTCACCATCATTCAGGGGGGGCACTGAAGCTTTCTTT.

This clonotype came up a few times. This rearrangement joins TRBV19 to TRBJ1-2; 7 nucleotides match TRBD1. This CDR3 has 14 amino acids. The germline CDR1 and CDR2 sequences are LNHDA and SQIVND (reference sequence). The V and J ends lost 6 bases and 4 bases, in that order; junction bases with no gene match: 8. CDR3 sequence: CASSRQGELYGYTF. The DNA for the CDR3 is TGTGCCAGTAGCCGACAGGGAGAGCTCTATGGCTACACCTTC.

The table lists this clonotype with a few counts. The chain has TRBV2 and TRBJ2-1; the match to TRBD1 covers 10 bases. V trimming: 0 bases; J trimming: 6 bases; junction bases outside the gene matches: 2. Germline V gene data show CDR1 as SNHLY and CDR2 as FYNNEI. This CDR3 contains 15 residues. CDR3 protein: CASSEAGQGFNEQFF. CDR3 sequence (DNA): TGTGCCAGCAGTGAAGCGGGACAGGGGTTCAATGAGCAGTTCTTC. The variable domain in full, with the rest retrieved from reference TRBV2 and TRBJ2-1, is EPEVTQTPSHQVTQMGQEVILRCVPISNHLYFYWYRQILGQKVEFLVSFYNNEISEKSEIFDDQFSVERPDGSNFTLKIRSTKLEDSAMYFCASSEAGQGFNEQFFGPGTRLTVL.

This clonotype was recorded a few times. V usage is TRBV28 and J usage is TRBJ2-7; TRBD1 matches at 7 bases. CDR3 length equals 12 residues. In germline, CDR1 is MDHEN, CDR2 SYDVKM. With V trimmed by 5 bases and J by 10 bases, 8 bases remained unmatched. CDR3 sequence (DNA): TGTGCCAGCAGTCCTTGGGACAGCCAACAGTACTTC. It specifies CASSPWDSQQYF.

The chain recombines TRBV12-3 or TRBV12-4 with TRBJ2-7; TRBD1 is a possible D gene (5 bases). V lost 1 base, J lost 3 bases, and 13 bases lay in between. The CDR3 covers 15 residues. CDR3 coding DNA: TGTGCCAGCAGTTTAGAGCTAGGGGTAGGCTACGAGCAGTACTTC. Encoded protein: CASSLELGVGYEQYF.

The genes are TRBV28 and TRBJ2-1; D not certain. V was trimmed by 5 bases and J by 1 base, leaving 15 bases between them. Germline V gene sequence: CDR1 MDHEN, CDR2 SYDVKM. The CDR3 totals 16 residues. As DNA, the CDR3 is TGTGCCAGCAGTCAGACGACTCGCCTTTCCTACAATGAGCAGTTCTTC. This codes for CASSQTTRLSYNEQFF.